This TCR beta chain is from a study of OX40 agonist ivuxolimab in advanced cancers. Study-wide context: In this trial design, patients received ivuxolimab intravenously at 0.01 to 10 mg/kg every 2 weeks. Findings of the study overall: Expanded clones were, on average, more numerous in CD8+ T cells than in CD4+. The work left the antigen specificity of expanded peripheral T cells undetermined.

The repertoire was sequenced with immunoSEQ multiplex PCR; TCRdb's copy has only in-frame clones and lacks some. This table holds about 83,000 clones, about 93% found once. V lost 0 bases to trimming and J lost 3 bases; unmatched junction nucleotides: 11. Germline CDR1 LGHNA, CDR2 YNFKEQ. The CDR3 consists of 18 residues. Concerning this clone: The antigen remains unidentified.

With autoimmune disease history or systemic immunosuppression, patients were excluded. The specimen was CD4+ or CD8+ T cells sorted from blood, collected in a trial of the OX40 agonist ivuxolimab. The clonotype was recovered from an adult with an advanced solid tumor such as melanoma, head and neck, liver or kidney cancer. This chain joins TRBV4-2 and TRBJ2-3, with TRBD2 matching 8 bases. The CDR3, as DNA: TGTGCCAGCAGCCAAGATCGGGATAGAGCGGGGGTAACAGATACGCAGTATTTT. Amino acid sequence: CASSQDRDRAGVTDTQYF.